Listed below are T cell receptor beta chains from one sample, sequenced in a study of T cells in localized non-small cell lung cancer. The data were produced by immunoSEQ multiplex PCR, yet TCRdb's version contains in-frame clones alone and is incomplete. The data hold roughly 48,000 clones, with about 72% observed a single time. This material consisted of peripheral blood, taken before any cancer treatment. These receptors all come from a man aged 40 to 70 with stage I squamous cell lung carcinoma. CDR3s include the opening cysteine and the closing phenylalanine or tryptophan. Part of the rows lack a size; the others show once, few, many or a class for expanded clones.

len	abundance	v_gene	CDR3aa
18	NA	TRBV28	CASSRTGTGLPSGNTIYF
17	NA	TRBV7-9	CASSAGITGKRANVLTF
15	NA	TRBV5-8	CASSLDPVNNSPLHF
15	few	TRBV6-5	CASRTTSGGSYEQYF
18	NA	TRBV27	CASSRRRTGGLTTDTQYF
17	NA	TRBV9	CASSQGTGPLAGNTIYF
13	NA	TRBV7-8	CASSVTVGNTIYF
14	once	TRBV5-4	CASSLARANTEAFF
15	NA	TRBV10-3	CAISGGLGWNTEAFF
14	NA	TRBV10-1	CASRTTGGDYGYTF
15	few	TRBV4-2	CASSQERDYPHEQYF
14	few	TRBV7-6	CASSATDRDQPQHF
12	once	TRBV7-9	CASSPRSYEQYF
13	few	TRBV30	CAWSVGSNQPQHF
13	NA	TRBV6-4	CASRLQANTEAFF
16	few	TRBV2	CASSDQTGWNNSPLHF
17	NA	TRBV27	CASSLRGQGSGANVLTF